This T cell receptor (beta chain) was identified during a study of T cells in Graves' hyperthyroidism and ophthalmopathy. Across the study: At the time of initial diagnosis and before any treatment, peripheral blood was collected. Study-level findings and limits: Stable hyperthyroidism was separated from ophthalmopathy by a model based on 13 V-J features.

Hyperthyroidism had been newly diagnosed in patients aged 18 to 65, and its duration was under 2 months. From approximately 9.3 ml of fresh peripheral blood, PBMCs were isolated. It was RNA transcripts that yielded the amplified TCR beta CDR3 regions. First-round RT-PCR targeting the TCR CDR3 was performed with the HTBI primer set. TCRdb passed the multiplex PCR reads through MiXCR, listing each CDR3 protein once. The top ten hold roughly 29% of the sample, which has 75,000 to 100,000 distinct CDR3 sequences, about 51% seen once. This clonotype was picked up many times. No antigen is known for it. The V gene's germline CDR1 is DFQATT and CDR2 SNEGSKA (reference sequence). Trimming took off 4 bases at V and 3 bases at J, with 7 bases between the two ends. The CDR3 is 12 amino acids.

This chain joins TRBV20-1 and TRBJ1-5, with D uncertain. Sequenced sample: blood. This TCR was sampled from a woman in her thirties or forties with Graves' hyperthyroidism. In DNA form, the CDR3 reads TGCAGTGCTAATGGACCCAATCAGCCCCAGCATTTT. Its translation: CSANGPNQPQHF.